This TCR beta chain originates from a study of blood T cell repertoires in COVID-19 (dated by TCRdb to about 2020). In terms of the full investigation: Samples from collaborators originated in the United States, Italy and Spain and spanned both the acute and convalescent phases of COVID-19. The material from the prospective study consisted of cDNA or gDNA derived from T cells, B-cell-depleted T cells, or PBMCs. Deeply sampled blood TCRbeta repertoires from subjects exposed to, actively infected with, or recovered from COVID-19 were included in the dataset. The repertoires were made available in a free public database intended to serve as a resource for research on the immune response to SARS-CoV-2. Samples came from the ongoing ImmuneRACE study (first 160 participants) plus 1,254 subjects from 6 global collaborators. The sample metadata nearly always contained a de-identified subject ID, COVID-19 status, age in years and sex. Where available, HLA class I and class II types were obtained from metadata supplied by the sample provider rather than from assay-based typing.

The immunoSEQ Assay, a bias-controlled multiplex PCR, was used to amplify TCRbeta CDR3 regions from genomic DNA. The authors' pipeline ran thus. The number of nucleated cells in each sample was estimated by amplification of reference gene primers within the assay. Sequence reads were collapsed and filtered to measure the absolute abundance of every unique TCRbeta CDR3 rearrangement. Productive Simpson clonality was computed per sample as the square root of Simpson's diversity index over productive rearrangements. The table comes from immuneACCESS by way of TCRdb, which keeps in-frame sequences with V and J called. Part of the clones is missing from these tables; in studies checked, under half for an unresolved V gene and the rest for unknown reasons. V and J calls and clone size come straight from that table; D and trimming were deduced from the DNA. Within this sample are about 140,000 clones, with less than 80% of them counted one time only. The ten largest clones take up over 4% of the sample.

Points on this clone: It has no known antigen specificity. No base qualities exist here, and no much larger clone lies one base off it.

General findings and caveats noted by the study authors: The quantity of clinical and demographic metadata differed by source and by participant and was supplied without curation.

Collaborating institutions collected whole blood in K2EDTA tubes following their own protocols. Collaborator samples were shipped for TCRbeta analysis as frozen whole blood, isolated PBMCs, or DNA extracted from either sample type. Trimming costs V 5 bases and J 5 bases, and their ends lie 9 bases apart. Spanning cysteine to phenylalanine, the CDR3 consists of 11 amino acids. Of all the DNA, just the CDR3 is kept, 33 bases in frame from base 1. Taken from the germline V gene, the CDR1 and CDR2 loops are SQVTM and ANQGSEA. Material for sequencing was peripheral blood. The origin of this receptor is a woman older than 75 with active or convalescent COVID-19. Recombination connected TRBV29-1 to TRBJ1-2; confidence is insufficient to name the D gene. The CDR3 region: CSVLQRYGYTF. The DNA sequence is TGCAGCGTTCTACAGCGGTATGGCTACACCTTC.